Described below is a single TCR beta chain sequence and its context. The sample originates from a study of blood T cell repertoires in COVID-19. Study overall: The United States, Italy and Spain provided the acute and convalescent COVID-19 samples. Nucleic acid was either cDNA or gDNA, and it came from T cells, B-cell-depleted T cells, or PBMCs.

This CDR3 has 14 amino acids. The V and J ends lost 5 bases and 5 bases respectively, with 15 bases between them. CDR1 is SNHLY and CDR2 is FYNNEI in the germline V gene. Under the authors' procedure: Using reference gene primer amplification, nucleated cell counts were estimated. Method: immunoSEQ multiplex PCR; TCRdb's copy keeps in-frame clones and lacks some. The V and J calls and clone size were taken over from that table, and D and trimming were inferred from the DNA. The data contain 300,000 to 400,000 clones, 80% to 90% of them singletons. The sample consisted of peripheral blood. The chain has TRBV2 and TRBJ1-2; perhaps TRBD1 as D (6 bases). The origin of this receptor is a man in his forties or fifties with active or convalescent COVID-19. The DNA for the CDR3 is TGTGCCAGCAGTACAATGACAGGACCATATGGCTACACCTTC. This sequence encodes CASSTMTGPYGYTF.